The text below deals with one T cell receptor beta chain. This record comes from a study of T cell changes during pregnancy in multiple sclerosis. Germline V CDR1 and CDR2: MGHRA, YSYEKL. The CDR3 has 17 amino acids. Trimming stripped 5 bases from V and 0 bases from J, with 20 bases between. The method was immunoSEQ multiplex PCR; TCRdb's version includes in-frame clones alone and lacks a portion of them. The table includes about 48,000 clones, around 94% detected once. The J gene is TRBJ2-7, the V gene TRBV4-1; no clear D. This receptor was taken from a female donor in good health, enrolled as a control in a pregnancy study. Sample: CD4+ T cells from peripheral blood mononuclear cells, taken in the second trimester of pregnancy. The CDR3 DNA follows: TGCGCCAGCAGCGGAGCCCCTAAGGCACCCAGCTCCTACGAGCAGTACTTC. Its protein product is CASSGAPKAPSSYEQYF.